The clone carrying this T cell receptor beta chain was observed a handful of times. Antigen: not known. This entry comes from a study of PD-1 blockade in classical Hodgkin lymphoma. General observations from the study: Complete responders showed a baseline diversity that resembled the diversity of newly diagnosed patients.

Generated by immunoSEQ multiplex PCR, the TCRdb table keeps only in-frame clones and is missing some. Of about 24,000 clones detected, less than 90% appear once; the ten largest clones hold 1.8%. The V end lost 1 base, the J end lost 8 bases, and 10 bases lay between the germline ends. The CDR3 is 13 residues long. Germline V gives CDR1 LNHDA, CDR2 SQIVND (reference sequence). No patient escaped relapse after autologous stem cell transplantation, and brentuximab vedotin exposure varied. Purification of CD4+ T cells from thawed PBMCs was performed via magnetic negative selection. Sequences were derived from CD4+ T cells from blood, sampled at baseline. This clonotype originated in a human donor with classical Hodgkin lymphoma. This chain joins TRBV19 and TRBJ2-3; tentative D call: TRBD2 (6 bases). The chain's CDR3 is CASSIGEAGTQYF. The CDR3 DNA reads as TGTGCCAGTAGTATAGGGGAGGCCGGTACGCAGTATTTT.